The clone carrying this T cell receptor (beta chain) has ten or more counts. This sample is drawn from a study of patients and donors after allogeneic stem cell transplantation. TCRdb processed the RT-PCR reads anew with MiXCR; each CDR3 protein has one entry. Of approximately 20,000 distinct CDR3 sequences in the sample, around 5% are singletons; the top ten hold roughly 37%. The CDR3 consists of 15 residues. Germline CDR1 and CDR2: LNHNV and YYDKDF (reference sequence). Losses at the gene ends were 4 bases for V and 5 bases for J; bases not matched to a gene: 3. The V and J genes are TRBV15 and TRBJ2-3; TRBD2 matches at 13 bases. Sample: blood, either unsorted or a sorted T cell fraction (not recorded which). This clonotype was obtained from a human donor who was either an allogeneic HSCT recipient or a stem cell or donor lymphocyte infusion donor (not recorded which). It is not recorded whose cells these are; they may come from a transplant donor. The CDR3 DNA follows: TGTGCCACCAGCATTCGACTAGCGGGAGGAGATACGCAGTATTTT. Amino acid sequence: CATSIRLAGGDTQYF.